The clone carrying this T cell receptor beta chain has a single count. Its antigen is still unknown. The data originate from a study of siplizumab effects on memory and regulatory T cells. Study-wide results and caveats: The authors mapped only a minor fraction of alloreactive clones to unstimulated subsets. Naive T cells looked more diverse than memory cells, and they looked like major contributors to the alloresponse.

The table came from immunoSEQ multiplex PCR; TCRdb's copy has only in-frame clones and leaves some out. The profile shows 90,000 to 95,000 clones, around 95% of them singletons. The CDR3 sequence is 14 residues long. Sequenced input: naive CD4+ T cells sorted from blood. J is TRBJ2-7 and V is TRBV21-1; the table calls TRBD1, which could not be checked here. TRBV21-1 counts as a pseudogene. This sequence was found in a human donor in good health. As DNA, the CDR3 is TGTGCCAGCAGAAGACTCCTCAGGGGGAACGAGCAGTACTTC. Amino acid sequence: CASRRLLRGNEQYF.